This TCR beta chain stems from a study of T cells in Graves' hyperthyroidism and ophthalmopathy. Across the study: Peripheral blood draws took place at initial diagnosis, ahead of any treatment. The study's findings and limits: Ophthalmopathy was told apart from stable hyperthyroidism by a 13 V-J model. Most thyroid-expanded clonotypes above 0.001 were also found in blood.

This clonotype was counted at least ten times. What it recognizes is unknown. Amplification yielded TCR beta CDR3 regions, with RNA transcripts as the source. An initial round of RT-PCR targeting the TCR CDR3 relied on the HTBI primer set. TCRdb ran MiXCR on the multiplex PCR reads and lists one entry per CDR3 protein. The profile covers hundreds of thousands of distinct CDR3 sequences, with 14% to 15% appearing a single time and roughly 13% taken by the ten largest. CDR3 size: 14 residues. V lost 0 bases and J 5 bases, leaving 12 bases between the germline ends. Germline loops: CDR1 SGHRS, CDR2 YFSETQ.

The sequencing input was blood. The receptor's source is a young man with Graves' ophthalmopathy. This chain joins TRBV5-1 and TRBJ2-7; D not resolved. The DNA for the CDR3 is TGCGCCAGCAGCTTGGACGCTCCTGAGGACGAGCAGTACTTC. Amino acid sequence: CASSLDAPEDEQYF.